The table lists the clone carrying this T cell receptor beta chain with a few counts. The source of the sample is a study of blood T cell repertoires in COVID-19. Source study methods: Nucleated cell counts were estimated from reference gene primer amplification. The protocol was immunoSEQ multiplex PCR, while the TCRdb copy is restricted to in-frame clones and leaves out a portion. V and J calls and clone size follow that table, whereas D and trimming were derived from the DNA. This sample yields about 670,000 clones, of which about 90% are seen a single time; about 0.24% belongs to the top ten. From germline, CDR1 is ENHRY and CDR2 SYGVKD. J gave up 0 bases and V 0 bases, and 14 bases lay outside the gene matches. The CDR3 runs 21 residues.

The chain carries TRBV10-3 and TRBJ1-3; 10 bases match TRBD1. This sequence was found in a woman under 30 with acute or convalescent COVID-19. The sequencing input was peripheral blood. The CDR3 sequence: CAISESPVGQGILGSGNTIYF. CDR3 bases: TGTGCCATCAGTGAGTCCCCGGTGGGACAGGGGATATTGGGCTCTGGAAACACCATATATTTT.